The 21 T cell receptor beta chains listed next were all sequenced from one sample in a study of blood T cell repertoires in COVID-19. Only in-frame clones appear in the TCRdb table, and some are missing; sequencing was by immunoSEQ multiplex PCR. The sample shows under 300,000 clones, 70% to 85% of them seen only once. The sample was peripheral blood. Receptors were obtained from a human donor with COVID-19, enrolled during active disease. The donor label of this sample is uncertain.

This clone was picked up one time. This chain's CDR3 is CASSVTGTSETYEQYF. For the CDR3, the DNA is TGTGCCAGCAGTGTTACCGGGACTAGCGAGACCTACGAGCAGTACTTC. The chain joins TRBV28 to TRBJ2-7; 10 bases are a match to TRBD2. This CDR3 region has 16 residues. Per germline, CDR1 MDHEN and CDR2 SYDVKM. J gave up 2 bases and V 5 bases, and 9 bases lay outside the gene matches.

This clone was observed a few times. The CDR3 sequence: CASSYPTSVTRSYNEQFF. CDR3 DNA: TGTGCCAGCAGTTACCCGACGAGCGTGACCCGCTCCTACAATGAGCAGTTCTTC. The V and J genes are TRBV6-2 or TRBV6-3 and TRBJ2-1; D unresolved. V was clipped by 2 bases and J by 0 bases, with 17 bases between them. CDR1 and CDR2 from the germline V gene are MNHEY and SVGEGT. This CDR3 comprises 18 residues.

This sequence joins TRBV5-6 and TRBJ2-2; D gene ambiguous. V gave up 2 bases and J gave up 10 bases, with 6 bases separating them. Germline V CDR1 and CDR2: SGHDT, YYEEEE. This CDR3 has 11 amino acids. The CDR3 is CASSFTSELFF. The CDR3 coding sequence is TGTGCCAGCAGCTTTACTTCGGAGCTGTTTTTT. The whole variable domain, remainder taken from reference TRBV5-6 and TRBJ2-2, is DAGVTQSPTHLIKTRGQQVTLRCSPKSGHDTVSWYQQALGQGPQFIFQYYEEEERQRGNFPDRFSGHQFPNYSSELNVNALLLGDSALYLCASSFTSELFFGEGSRLTVL.

This clone has just a few counts. V and J are TRBV23-1 and TRBJ1-6, with no clear D. TRBV23-1 is identified as an open reading frame with a role that is uncertain. CDR3 length: 16 residues. V was shortened by 2 bases and J by 7 bases, with 15 bases between the two germline ends. The CDR3 bases are TGCGCCAGCAGTCAACCAGAGGAACACTTAAATTCACCCCTCCACTTT. Translated: CASSQPEEHLNSPLHF.

The chain recombines TRBV6-1 with TRBJ1-2; TRBD1 matches at 7 bases. CDR1 is MNHNS and CDR2 is SASEGT in the germline V gene. This CDR3 is built from 17 residues. J lost 0 bases, V lost 3 bases, and 10 bases had no gene match. CDR3 in DNA: TGTGCCAGCAGTGAGGGACAGCTCCTGAGTCCTAACTATGGCTACACCTTC. Translating gives CASSEGQLLSPNYGYTF.

On this clone: At one end, the junction sequence differs from germline, possibly due to a read error. The chain joins TRBV19 to TRBJ2-7, with 8 bases identical to TRBD1. The germline V gene has CDR1 LNHDA and CDR2 SQIVND (reference sequence). The CDR3 spans 13 residues. The DNA of the CDR3 is TGCGCCAGTAGGGGGACAGGCGACTACGAGCAGTACTTC. Its translation: CASRGTGDYEQYF.

The chain links TRBV11-1 to TRBJ2-1, with TRBD2 as a possible D gene (6 bases). CDR3 size: 16 residues. V lost 5 bases and J 1 base, leaving 15 bases between the germline ends. The germline CDR1 and CDR2 sequences are SGHAT and FQDESV (reference sequence). In DNA form, the CDR3 reads TGTGCCAGCAGCCCCCGGCTAGCGAGGTCCTACAATGAGCAGTTCTTC. Translated: CASSPRLARSYNEQFF.

The CDR3 sequence: CAISEGTGNTEAFF. The CDR3 DNA follows: TGTGCCATCAGTGAAGGGACAGGGAACACTGAAGCTTTCTTT. The V gene is TRBV10-3, the J gene TRBJ1-1; 8 bases are shared with TRBD1. Trimming took 3 bases from V and 1 from J; bases not matched to a gene: 1. Germline CDR1 reads ENHRY; CDR2 reads SYGVKD. CDR3 size: 14 residues.

J is TRBJ2-7 and V is TRBV9; 8 positions match TRBD1. Per the germline V gene, CDR1 is SGDLS and CDR2 is YYNGEE. Unmatched junction bases numbered 0, after V lost 1 base and J lost 0 bases. The CDR3 has 14 amino acids. The CDR3 nucleotides are TGTGCCAGCAGCGTACAGGGGGCCTCCTACGAGCAGTACTTC. Protein product: CASSVQGASYEQYF.

The J gene is TRBJ2-7, the V gene TRBV3-1 (or the pseudogene TRBV3-2); a weak D match, TRBD1 (6 bases). CDR3 length: 14 amino acids. V was trimmed by 1 base and J by 3 bases, leaving 10 bases between them. The V gene's germline CDR1 is LGHDT and CDR2 YNNKEL (reference sequence). CDR3 residues: CASSQAGQHYEQYF. The CDR3 DNA sequence: TGTGCCAGCAGCCAAGCCGGACAGCACTACGAGCAGTACTTC.

This chain links TRBV6-5 with TRBJ1-5; 8 bases agree with TRBD1. V lost 6 bases to trimming and J lost 7 bases; unmatched junction nucleotides: 8. This CDR3 is 14 amino acids long. Germline-derived CDR1 and CDR2 are MNHEY and SVGAGI. The CDR3 DNA sequence: TGTGCCAGCAGCCGAGGACAGGGCGGCCAGCCCCAGCATTTT. It specifies CASSRGQGGQPQHF.

The rearrangement links TRBV24-1 to TRBJ2-2; 7 nucleotides line up with TRBD2. Germline V gene sequence: CDR1 KGHDR, CDR2 SFDVKD. This CDR3 is built from 15 residues. With 3 bases clipped from V and 7 bases from J, the junction kept 7 bases outside the gene matches. The CDR3 nucleotides are TGTGCCACCAGTGATGGGGGGGATGTGGACGGGGAGCTGTTTTTT. Amino acid sequence: CATSDGGDVDGELFF.

The chain couples TRBV25-1 to TRBJ1-1, with 11 bases matching TRBD1. CDR1 and CDR2 (germline): MGHDK, SYGVNS. This CDR3 is 18 amino acids long. The J segment lost 0 bases and the V segment lost 0 bases, leaving 6 bases of the junction unmatched. The CDR3 sequence: CASSEYPRTGGLNTEAFF. The CDR3, as DNA: TGTGCCAGCAGTGAATATCCCCGGACAGGGGGCTTGAACACTGAAGCTTTCTTT.

The rearrangement uses TRBV7-8 and TRBJ2-1; TRBD2 matches at 14 bases. The trim removed 4 bases at V and 9 bases at J, leaving 23 bases unmatched. The length of the CDR3 is 21 residues. Germline V gene lookup returns CDR1 SGHVS and CDR2 FQNEAQ. The CDR3 reads CASSSPTSGRAGGGDGSEQFF. DNA for the CDR3: TGTGCCAGCAGCTCTCCGACTAGCGGGAGGGCCGGCGGCGGTGATGGTTCTGAGCAGTTCTTC.

This clone came up a few times. The chain uses TRBV4-3 and TRBJ1-6, with no clear D. Trimming removed 2 bases at V and 8 bases at J, with 13 bases between. The CDR3 extends over 15 amino acids. Germline CDR1 is LGHNA and CDR2 is YSLEER. CDR3 amino acids: CASSQQEIGDSPLHF. CDR3 sequence (DNA): TGCGCCAGCAGCCAACAGGAGATCGGGGATTCACCCCTCCACTTT.

The rearrangement joins TRBV19 to TRBJ1-1, with 11 bases lining up with TRBD1. Unmatched junction bases numbered 4, after V lost 2 bases and J lost 8 bases. The CDR3 covers 14 residues. From germline, CDR1 is LNHDA and CDR2 SQIVND (reference sequence). CDR3 DNA: TGTGCCAGTAGTATATGGGACAGGGGGGGCGAAGCTTTCTTT. Its translation: CASSIWDRGGEAFF.

The chain uses TRBV6-2 or TRBV6-3 and TRBJ2-3; D remains unclear. The CDR3 has 18 residues. V was trimmed by 6 bases and J by 2 bases, leaving 24 bases between them. In germline, CDR1 is MNHEY, CDR2 SVGEGT. The CDR3 spells CASSPLGGYSFDTDTQYF. For the CDR3, the DNA is TGTGCCAGCAGCCCCCTCGGCGGCTACTCCTTCGACACAGATACGCAGTATTTT.

The rearrangement links TRBV4-3 to TRBJ2-5, with D possibly matching TRBD2 (6 bases). The germline V gene encodes CDR1 LGHNA and CDR2 YSLEER. CDR3 length: 14 amino acids. Trimming removed 1 base at V and 4 bases at J, with 10 bases between. The CDR3 protein is CASSQVYGRETQYF. The CDR3 nucleotides are TGCGCCAGCAGCCAAGTATACGGGAGAGAGACCCAGTACTTC.

The gene calls are TRBV2 and TRBJ2-7, with a possible D match to TRBD2 (6 bases). The CDR3 covers 15 residues. Trimming left V 1 base short and J 12 bases short, with 22 bases between. Germline lookup yields CDR1 SNHLY and CDR2 FYNNEI. This chain's CDR3 is CASSEVSVPGTLVYF. The DNA for the CDR3 is TGTGCCAGCAGTGAAGTTTCGGTTCCCGGGACTCTCGTGTACTTC.

The rearrangement joins TRBV30 to TRBJ2-7; TRBD1 is a possible D gene (6 bases). The CDR3 has 14 residues. CDR1 and CDR2 from the germline V gene are GTSNPN and SVGIG (reference sequence). V was pared by 1 base and J by 2 bases, with 12 bases between. CDR3 sequence (DNA): TGTGCCTGGAGTGGACCCGGGACACCCTACGAGCAGTACTTC. It codes for CAWSGPGTPYEQYF.

The rearrangement joins TRBV4-3 to TRBJ2-3; 7 bases are shared with TRBD2. The CDR3 is 15 residues long. The J segment lost 4 bases and the V segment lost 0 bases, leaving 4 bases of the junction unmatched. Germline V gives CDR1 LGHNA, CDR2 YSLEER. The CDR3 nucleotides are TGCGCCAGCAGCCAAGATCCGGGACTACCAGATACGCAGTATTTT. As protein: CASSQDPGLPDTQYF.